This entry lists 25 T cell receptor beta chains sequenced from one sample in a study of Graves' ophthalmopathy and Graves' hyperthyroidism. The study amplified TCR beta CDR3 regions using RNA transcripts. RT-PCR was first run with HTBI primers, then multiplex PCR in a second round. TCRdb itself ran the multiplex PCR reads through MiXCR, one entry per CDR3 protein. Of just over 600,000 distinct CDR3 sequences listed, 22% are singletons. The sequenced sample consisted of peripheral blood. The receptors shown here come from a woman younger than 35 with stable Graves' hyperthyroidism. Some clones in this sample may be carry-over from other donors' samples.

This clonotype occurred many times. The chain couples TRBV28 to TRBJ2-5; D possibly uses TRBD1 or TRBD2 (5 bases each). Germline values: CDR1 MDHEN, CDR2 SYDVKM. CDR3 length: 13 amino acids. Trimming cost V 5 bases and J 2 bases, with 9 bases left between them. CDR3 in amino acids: CASSEGRQETQYF. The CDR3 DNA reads TGTGCCAGCAGTGAGGGACGGCAAGAGACCCAGTACTTC.

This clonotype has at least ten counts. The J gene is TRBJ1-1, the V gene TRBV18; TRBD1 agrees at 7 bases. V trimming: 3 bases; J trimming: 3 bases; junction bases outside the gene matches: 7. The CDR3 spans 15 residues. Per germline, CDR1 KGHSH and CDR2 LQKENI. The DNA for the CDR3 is TGTGCCAGCTCACCGGCCCAGGACAGGTACACTGAAGCTTTCTTT. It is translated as CASSPAQDRYTEAFF. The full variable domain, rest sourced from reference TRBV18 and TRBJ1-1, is NAGVMQNPRHLVRRRGQEARLRCSPMKGHSHVYWYRQLPEEGLKFMVYLQKENIIDESGMPKERFSAEFPKEGPSILRIQQVVRGDSAAYFCASSPAQDRYTEAFFGQGTRLTVV.

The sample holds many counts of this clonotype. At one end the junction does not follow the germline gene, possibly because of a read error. CDR3: CTSSYVGLAGGQETQYF. The CDR3 DNA sequence: TGTACCAGCAGTTACGTGGGACTAGCGGGGGGACAAGAGACCCAGTACTTC. This rearrangement joins TRBV6-5 to TRBJ2-5, with 15 bases lining up with TRBD2. The CDR3 runs 17 residues. Germline values: CDR1 MNHEY, CDR2 SVGAGI.

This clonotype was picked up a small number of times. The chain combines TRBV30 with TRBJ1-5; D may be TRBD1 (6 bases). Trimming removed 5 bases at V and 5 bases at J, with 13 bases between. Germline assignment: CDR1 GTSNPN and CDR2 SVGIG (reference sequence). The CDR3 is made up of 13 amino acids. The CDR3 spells CAWGMGGYQPQHF. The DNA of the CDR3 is TGTGCCTGGGGGATGGGGGGCTATCAGCCCCAGCATTTT.

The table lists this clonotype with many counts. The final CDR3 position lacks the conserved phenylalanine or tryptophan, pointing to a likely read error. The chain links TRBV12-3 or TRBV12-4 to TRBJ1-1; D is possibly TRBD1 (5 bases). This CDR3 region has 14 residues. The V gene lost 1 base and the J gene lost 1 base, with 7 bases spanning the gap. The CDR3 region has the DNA TGTGCCAGCAGTTTAGGACAGACGAACACTGAAGCTTTCTCT. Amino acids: CASSLGQTNTEAFS.

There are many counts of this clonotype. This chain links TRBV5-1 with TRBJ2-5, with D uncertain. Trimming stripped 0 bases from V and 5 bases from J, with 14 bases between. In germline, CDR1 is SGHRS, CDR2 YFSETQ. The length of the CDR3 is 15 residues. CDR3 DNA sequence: TGCGCCAGCAGCTTGGGCGGACCGACTCAGGAGACCCAGTACTTC. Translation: CASSLGGPTQETQYF.

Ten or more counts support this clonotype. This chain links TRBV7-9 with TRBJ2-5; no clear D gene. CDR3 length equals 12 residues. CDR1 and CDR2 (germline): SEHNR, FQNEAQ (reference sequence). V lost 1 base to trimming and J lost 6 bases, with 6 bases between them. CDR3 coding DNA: TGTGCCAGCAGCTTAGGCATAAAGACCCAGTACTTC. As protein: CASSLGIKTQYF.

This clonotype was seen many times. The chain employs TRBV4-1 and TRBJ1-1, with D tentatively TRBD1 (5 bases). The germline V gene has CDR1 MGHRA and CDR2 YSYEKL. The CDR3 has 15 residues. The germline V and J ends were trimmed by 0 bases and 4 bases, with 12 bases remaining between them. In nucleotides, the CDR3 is TGCGCCAGCAGCCAAGAGGAAGGGGTTGGCACTGAAGCTTTCTTT. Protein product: CASSQEEGVGTEAFF.

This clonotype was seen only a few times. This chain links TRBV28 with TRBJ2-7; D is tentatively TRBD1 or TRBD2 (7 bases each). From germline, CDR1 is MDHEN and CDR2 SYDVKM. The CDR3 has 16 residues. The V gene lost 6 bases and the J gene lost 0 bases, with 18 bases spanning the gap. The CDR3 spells CASSPRGGHSSYEQYF. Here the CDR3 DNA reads TGTGCCAGCAGCCCCAGGGGGGGGCACAGCTCCTACGAGCAGTACTTC.

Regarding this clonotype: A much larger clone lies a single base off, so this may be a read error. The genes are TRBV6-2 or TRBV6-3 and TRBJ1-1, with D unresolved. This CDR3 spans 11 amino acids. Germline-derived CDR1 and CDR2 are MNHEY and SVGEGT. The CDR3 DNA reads TGTTCCAGCAGTTATCCAACTGAAGCTTTCTTT. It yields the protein CSSSYPTEAFF.

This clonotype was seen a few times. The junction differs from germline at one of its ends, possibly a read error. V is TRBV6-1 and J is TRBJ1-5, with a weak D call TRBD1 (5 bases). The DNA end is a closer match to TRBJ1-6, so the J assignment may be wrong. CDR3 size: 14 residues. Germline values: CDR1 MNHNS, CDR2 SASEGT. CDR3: CAGSAKGDNSPLHF. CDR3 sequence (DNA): TGTGCCGGCAGTGCGAAAGGGGACAATTCACCCCTCCACTTT.

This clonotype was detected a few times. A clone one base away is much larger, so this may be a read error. CDR3 loop: CASSYSRGDGYTF. DNA of the CDR3: TGTGCCAGCAGTTACTCGAGGGGCGATGGCTACACCTTC. The rearrangement links TRBV6-5 to TRBJ1-2, with a weak D call TRBD1 (5 bases). V lost 0 bases to trimming and J lost 6 bases, with 8 bases between them. Looked up from germline, CDR1 is MNHEY and CDR2 is SVGAGI. The CDR3 is made up of 13 amino acids.

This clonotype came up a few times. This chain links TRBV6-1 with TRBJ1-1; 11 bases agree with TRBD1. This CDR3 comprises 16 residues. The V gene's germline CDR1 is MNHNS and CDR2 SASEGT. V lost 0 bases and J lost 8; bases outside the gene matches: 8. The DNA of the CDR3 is TGTGCCAGCAGTGAAGCCCTTGGACAGGGGGCTTCCGAAGCTTTCTTT. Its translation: CASSEALGQGASEAFF.

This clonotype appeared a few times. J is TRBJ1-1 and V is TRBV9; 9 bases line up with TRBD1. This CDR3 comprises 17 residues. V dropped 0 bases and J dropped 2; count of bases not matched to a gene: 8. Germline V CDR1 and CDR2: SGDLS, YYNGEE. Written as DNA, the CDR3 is TGTGCCAGCAGCGTAGCTGGAGGACAGGGGTTAAACACTGAAGCTTTCTTT. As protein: CASSVAGGQGLNTEAFF.

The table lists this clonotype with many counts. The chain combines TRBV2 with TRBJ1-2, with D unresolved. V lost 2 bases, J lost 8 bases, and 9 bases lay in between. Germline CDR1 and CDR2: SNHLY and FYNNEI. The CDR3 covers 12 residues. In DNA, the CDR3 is TGTGCCAGCAGTGAATCGGCCCCCGGCTACACCTTC. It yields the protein CASSESAPGYTF.

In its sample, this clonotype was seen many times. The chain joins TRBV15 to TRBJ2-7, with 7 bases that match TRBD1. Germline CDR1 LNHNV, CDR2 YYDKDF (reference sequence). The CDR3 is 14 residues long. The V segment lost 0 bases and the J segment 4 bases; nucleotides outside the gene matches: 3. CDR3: CATSREGQTYEQYF. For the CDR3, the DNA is TGTGCCACCAGCAGAGAGGGACAGACGTACGAGCAGTACTTC.

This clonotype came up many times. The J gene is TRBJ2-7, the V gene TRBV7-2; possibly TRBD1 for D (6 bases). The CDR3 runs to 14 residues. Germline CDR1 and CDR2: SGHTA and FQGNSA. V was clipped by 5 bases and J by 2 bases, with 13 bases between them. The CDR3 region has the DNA TGTGCCAGCAGCCCCGACAGGTTCGCCTACGAGCAGTACTTC. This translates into CASSPDRFAYEQYF.

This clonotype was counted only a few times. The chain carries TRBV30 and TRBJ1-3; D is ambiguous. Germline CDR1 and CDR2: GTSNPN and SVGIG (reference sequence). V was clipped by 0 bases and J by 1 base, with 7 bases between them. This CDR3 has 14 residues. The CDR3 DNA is TGTGCCTGGAGTGTAGGGAATTCTGGAAACACCATATATTTT. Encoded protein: CAWSVGNSGNTIYF.

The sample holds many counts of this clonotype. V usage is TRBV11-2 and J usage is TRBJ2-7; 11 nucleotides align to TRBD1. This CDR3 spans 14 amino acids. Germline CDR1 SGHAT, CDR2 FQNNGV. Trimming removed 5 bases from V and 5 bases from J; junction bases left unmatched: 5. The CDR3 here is CASSPRGQGDEQYF. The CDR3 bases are TGTGCCAGCAGCCCGCGGGGACAGGGGGACGAGCAGTACTTC. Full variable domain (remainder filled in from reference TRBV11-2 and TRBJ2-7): EAGVAQSPRYKIIEKRQSVAFWCNPISGHATLYWYQQILGQGPKLLIQFQNNGVVDDSQLPKDRFSAERLKGVDSTLKIQPAKLEDSAVYLCASSPRGQGDEQYFGPGTRLTVT.

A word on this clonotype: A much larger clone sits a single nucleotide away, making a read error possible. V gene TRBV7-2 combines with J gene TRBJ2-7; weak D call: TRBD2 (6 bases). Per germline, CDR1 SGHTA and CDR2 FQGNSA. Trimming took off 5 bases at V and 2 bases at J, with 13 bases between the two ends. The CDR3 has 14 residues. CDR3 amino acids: CTSSDGTLPYEQYF. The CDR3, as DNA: TGTACCAGCAGCGACGGGACTCTTCCCTACGAGCAGTACTTC.

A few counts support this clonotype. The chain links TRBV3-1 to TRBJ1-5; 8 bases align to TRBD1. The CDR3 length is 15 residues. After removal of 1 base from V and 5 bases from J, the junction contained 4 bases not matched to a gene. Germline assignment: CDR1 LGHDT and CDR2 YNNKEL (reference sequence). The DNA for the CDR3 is TGTGCCAGCAGCCAAGGGACAGGGACTTATCAGCCCCAGCATTTT. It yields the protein CASSQGTGTYQPQHF.

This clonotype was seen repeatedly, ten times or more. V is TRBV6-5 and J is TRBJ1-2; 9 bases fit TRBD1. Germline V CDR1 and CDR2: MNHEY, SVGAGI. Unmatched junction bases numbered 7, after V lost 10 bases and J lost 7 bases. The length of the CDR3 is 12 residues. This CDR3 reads CATLGTGSGYTF. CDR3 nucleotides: TGTGCCACCCTTGGGACAGGGAGTGGCTACACCTTC.

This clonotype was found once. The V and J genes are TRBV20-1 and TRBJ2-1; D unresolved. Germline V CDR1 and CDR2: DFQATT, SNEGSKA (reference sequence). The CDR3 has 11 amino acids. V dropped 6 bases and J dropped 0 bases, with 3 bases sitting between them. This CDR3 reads CSADSYNEQFF. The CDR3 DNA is TGCAGTGCCGACTCCTACAATGAGCAGTTCTTC.

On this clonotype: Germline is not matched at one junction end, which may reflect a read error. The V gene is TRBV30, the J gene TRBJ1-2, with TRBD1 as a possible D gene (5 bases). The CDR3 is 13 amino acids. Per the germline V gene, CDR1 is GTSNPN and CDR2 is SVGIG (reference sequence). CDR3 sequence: CAWSTIGDYGYTF. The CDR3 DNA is TGTGCCTGGAGTACTATAGGGGACTATGGTTACACCTTC. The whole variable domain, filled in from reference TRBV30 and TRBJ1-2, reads SQTIHQWPATLVQPVGSPLSLECTVEGTSNPNLYWYRQAAGRGLQLLFYSVGIGQISSEVPQNLSASRPQDRQFILSSKKLLLSDSGFYLCAWSTIGDYGYTFGSGTRLTVV.

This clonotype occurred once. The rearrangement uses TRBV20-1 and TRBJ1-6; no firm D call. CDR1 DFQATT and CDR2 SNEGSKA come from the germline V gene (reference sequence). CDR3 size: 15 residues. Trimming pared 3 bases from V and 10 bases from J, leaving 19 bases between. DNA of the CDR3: TGCAGTGCTAGGGAAGGGTCGACTGGTGGGTCACCCCTCCACTTT. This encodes CSAREGSTGGSPLHF.